This T cell receptor (beta chain) was recovered during a study of blood T cell repertoires in COVID-19. Background on the study: Whether acute or convalescent, the COVID-19 samples came from the United States, Italy and Spain. T cells, B-cell-depleted T cells, or PBMCs provided the cDNA or gDNA that served as material.

Original analysis: Nucleated cell counts were estimated from reference gene primer amplification. Sequencing was performed with immunoSEQ multiplex PCR; in TCRdb, only in-frame clones are kept and a portion is missing. The V and J calls and the clone size are those of that table, but D and trimming were determined from the DNA. The sample consists of roughly 62,000 clones, more than 85% of them appearing once. V shed 0 bases and J shed 2 bases, with 8 bases lying between them. The CDR3 sequence is 15 residues long. Germline values: CDR1 MNHNY, CDR2 SVGAGI (reference sequence). The specimen was peripheral blood. The source of this sequence is a man aged 70 or older with acute or convalescent COVID-19. The V and J genes are TRBV6-6 and TRBJ1-5; no clear D. CDR3 residues: CASSYSSQGNQPQHF. In DNA, the CDR3 is TGTGCCAGCAGTTACTCTTCCCAGGGCAATCAGCCCCAGCATTTT.